The sequence of this TCR beta chain was determined in a study of cytomegalovirus exposure and HLA in healthy donors. General study results and limits: Later analysis demonstrated an association between a missense DCLRE1C variant and TCR beta V- and J-gene trimming.

The CDR3 consists of 16 residues. Trimming shortened V by 2 bases and J by 4 bases, and 18 bases separated the two germline ends. Germline assignment: CDR1 GTSNPN and CDR2 SVGIG (reference sequence). This clone was seen only a few times. Its antigen is still unknown. Primers for the PCR totalled 60 Vbeta and 13 Jbeta. Some clones are missing from TCRdb's copy, which holds only in-frame ones; the method was immunoSEQ multiplex PCR. Of about 69,000 clones listed, about 74% were seen once; the top ten hold around 10%. The gene calls are TRBV30 and TRBJ2-1; TRBD1 is a possible D gene (5 bases). The sequenced material came from PBMCs. The sequence derives from a woman aged 55-69 years in good health and CMV-seropositive. DNA for the CDR3: TGTGCCTGGAGTCGAAAAACAGGCCACGGGTACAATGAGCAGTTCTTC. Translation: CAWSRKTGHGYNEQFF.